This T cell receptor (beta chain) appears in the sequencing data of a study of blood T cells in healthy people across ages. Study-level points and caveats: Getting older went along with TCR beta diversity per million T cells dropping roughly linearly. Naive T cell percentage strongly correlated with TCR beta diversity.

Healthy Caucasian individuals from Russia aged 6 to 90 were enrolled as donors. This clonotype was picked up a small number of times. What it recognizes is unknown. Sample-barcoded 5' priming and a J-beta primer mix drove a second PCR of roughly 7 to 11 cycles. The template-switch adaptor, which had 12 random nucleotides, put a tag on each cDNA molecule. TCRdb independently ran MiXCR on the 5' RACE reads; one entry per CDR3 protein. Of roughly 410,000 distinct CDR3 sequences in the sample, approximately 52% were seen once. This TCR was recovered from a man aged 55 to 70 in good health. Sequencing input: blood.

CDR3 nucleotide sequence: TGTGCCAGCAGTGAATGGGGGGACCTAAACTATGGCTACACCTTC. Its translation is CASSEWGDLNYGYTF. This chain joins TRBV25-1 and TRBJ1-2; D might be TRBD1 (5 bases). The V end was cut by 1 base, the J end by 2 bases, with 11 bases between. This CDR3 is 15 amino acids long. Germline-derived CDR1 and CDR2 are MGHDK and SYGVNS.